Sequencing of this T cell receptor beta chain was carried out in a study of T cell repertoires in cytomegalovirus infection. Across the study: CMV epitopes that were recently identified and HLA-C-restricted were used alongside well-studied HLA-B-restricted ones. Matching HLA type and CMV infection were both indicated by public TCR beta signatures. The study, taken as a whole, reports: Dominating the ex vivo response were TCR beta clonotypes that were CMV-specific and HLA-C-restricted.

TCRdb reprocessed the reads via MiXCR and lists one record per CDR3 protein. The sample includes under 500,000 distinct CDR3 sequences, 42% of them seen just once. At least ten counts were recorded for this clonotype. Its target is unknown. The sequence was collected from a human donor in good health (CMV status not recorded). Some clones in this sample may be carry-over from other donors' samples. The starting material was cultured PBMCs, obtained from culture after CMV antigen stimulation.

CDR3 protein: CASSLTASTDTQYF. CDR3 in DNA: TGTGCCAGCAGCTTAACGGCTAGCACAGATACGCAGTATTTT. This rearrangement joins TRBV7-2 to TRBJ2-3; D remains ambiguous. The V end was cut by 2 bases, the J end by 0 bases, with 6 bases between. Germline V gene lookup returns CDR1 SGHTA and CDR2 FQGNSA. CDR3 length equals 14 residues.